The 29 T cell receptor beta chains below all came from one sample that was sequenced in a study of cytomegalovirus exposure and HLA in healthy donors. PCR used 60 Vbeta primers and 13 Jbeta primers. Using immunoSEQ multiplex PCR, the repertoire was profiled, and TCRdb retains in-frame clones only, with some absent. The data contain some 96,000 clones, 64% of them singletons. Sequencing was carried out using PBMCs. The receptors stem from a man between 60 and 70 years old in good health and CMV-seronegative.

This clone was observed a few times. The V gene is TRBV11-2, the J gene TRBJ1-1, with D tentatively TRBD1 (6 bases). V was clipped by 3 bases and J by 8 bases, with 13 bases between them. This CDR3 comprises 13 residues. The germline V gene encodes CDR1 SGHAT and CDR2 FQNNGV. The CDR3 is CASSFYLQGEAFF. The CDR3 nucleotides are TGTGCCAGCAGCTTCTACTTACAGGGAGAAGCTTTCTTT.

This clone has only a few counts. Germline is not matched at one junction end, which may reflect a read error. The chain couples TRBV7-9 to TRBJ2-5; D perhaps matches TRBD2 (6 bases). The CDR3 has 16 residues. From germline, CDR1 is SEHNR and CDR2 FQNEAQ (reference sequence). The CDR3 here is CSSTSRAWGVGETQYF. The CDR3, as DNA: TGTTCCAGCACGTCCCGGGCATGGGGGGTAGGAGAGACCCAGTACTTC.

The genes are TRBV6-5 and TRBJ1-4; 7 bases fit TRBD1. CDR3 size: 14 residues. Trimming took 6 bases from V and 7 from J; bases not matched to a gene: 8. CDR1 and CDR2 from the germline V gene are MNHEY and SVGAGI. DNA of the CDR3: TGTGCCAGCAGCCCGGGACAGTTTCTTGAAAAACTGTTTTTT. Protein: CASSPGQFLEKLFF.

The chain recombines TRBV7-2 with TRBJ1-2; TRBD1 matches 8 bases. CDR3 length: 16 amino acids. J lost 7 bases, V lost 1 base, and 11 bases had no gene match. Germline-derived CDR1 and CDR2 are SGHTA and FQGNSA. The CDR3 is CASSLGTDQGAGGYTF. CDR3 bases: TGTGCCAGCAGCTTAGGGACCGACCAGGGGGCTGGTGGCTACACCTTC. The full variable domain, in which reference TRBV7-2 and TRBJ1-2 provide the parts outside the CDR3, is GAGVSQSPSNKVTEKGKDVELRCDPISGHTALYWYRQSLGQGLEFLIYFQGNSAPDKSGLPSDRFSAERTGGSVSTLTIQRTQQEDSAVYLCASSLGTDQGAGGYTFGSGTRLTVV.

The chain employs TRBV15 and TRBJ1-2, with D possibly TRBD1 on 6 matching bases. The V and J ends lost 1 base and 9 bases respectively, with 21 bases between them. The germline V gene has CDR1 LNHNV and CDR2 YYDKDF (reference sequence). This CDR3 comprises 16 residues. The CDR3 DNA reads TGTGCCACCAGCAGAGCGTCGACGGGCAGGGGATTAAGCTACACCTTC. It encodes CATSRASTGRGLSYTF.

This rearrangement joins TRBV6-1 to TRBJ1-5; D call uncertain. The CDR3 runs 13 residues. Germline V CDR1 and CDR2: MNHNS, SASEGT. The V gene lost 7 bases and the J gene lost 6 bases, with 13 bases spanning the gap. The chain's CDR3 is CASTTAGGQPQHF. DNA for the CDR3: TGTGCCAGCACCACTGCAGGAGGTCAGCCCCAGCATTTT.

The chain combines TRBV11-3 with TRBJ1-2, with a weak D call TRBD1 (6 bases). Germline V gives CDR1 SGHNT, CDR2 YENEEA. The V gene lost 5 bases and the J gene lost 4 bases, with 23 bases spanning the gap. The CDR3 spans 17 residues. For the CDR3, the DNA is TGTGCCAGCAGCCCCACCCCCGCCGGACAGAAGGGCTATGGCTACACCTTC. It is translated as CASSPTPAGQKGYGYTF.

This chain connects TRBV5-1 to TRBJ1-1, with TRBD1 identical over 8 bases. This CDR3 has 12 amino acids. After removal of 3 bases from V and 11 bases from J, the junction contained 6 bases not matched to a gene. Germline CDR1 is SGHRS and CDR2 is YFSETQ. CDR3 loop: CASSSNRGYAFF. CDR3 nucleotides: TGCGCCAGCAGCTCAAACAGGGGGTACGCTTTCTTT.

This chain joins TRBV28 and TRBJ2-4; 8 nucleotides match TRBD2. This CDR3 comprises 14 residues. The germline CDR1 and CDR2 sequences are MDHEN and SYDVKM. V lost 8 bases, J lost 7 bases, and 10 bases stayed unmatched. The CDR3 DNA is TGTGCCAGCGGCATTCGGGGGGGGGCTAACATTCAGTACTTC. Translated: CASGIRGGANIQYF.

This clone turned up a few times. This chain connects TRBV10-2 to TRBJ2-1; maybe TRBD1 (5 bases). Germline V CDR1 and CDR2: WSHSY, SAAADI. This CDR3 region has 13 residues. The V end lost 9 bases, the J end lost 9 bases, and 18 bases lay between the germline ends. CDR3 loop: CASSPATASEQFF. As DNA, the CDR3 is TGCGCCAGTTCTCCGGCGACAGCAAGTGAGCAGTTCTTC.

J is TRBJ1-6 and V is TRBV27, with no clear D. CDR3 length: 14 amino acids. Trimming left V 5 bases short and J 4 bases short, with 9 bases between. Germline V gives CDR1 MNHEY, CDR2 SMNVEV (reference sequence). In DNA form, the CDR3 reads TGTGCCAGCAGTAATCAGTTATATAATTCACCCCTCCACTTT. It codes for CASSNQLYNSPLHF.

The table lists this clone with a few counts. The V gene is TRBV5-1, the J gene TRBJ1-1, with 7 bases fitting TRBD1. Trimming at V came to 0 bases and at J to 1 base, leaving 9 bases not matched to a gene. Germline V gives CDR1 SGHRS, CDR2 YFSETQ. The CDR3 length is 17 residues. The CDR3 DNA sequence: TGCGCCAGCAGCTTGGAGGGGGACAGTTTACCGAACACTGAAGCTTTCTTT. Protein product: CASSLEGDSLPNTEAFF.

This clone occurred a few times. The V call is TRBV28, the J call TRBJ1-6; D remains ambiguous. The germline V gene has CDR1 MDHEN and CDR2 SYDVKM. The CDR3 runs 14 residues. Trimming left V 10 bases short and J 0 bases short, with 10 bases between. CDR3 sequence reads: CATLSGSYNSPLHF. In DNA form, the CDR3 reads TGTGCCACCCTATCGGGCTCCTATAATTCACCCCTCCACTTT.

This clone has only a few counts. This chain connects TRBV28 to TRBJ2-7, with TRBD1 identical over 8 bases. The CDR3 runs 15 residues. Per the germline V gene, CDR1 is MDHEN and CDR2 is SYDVKM. J was trimmed by 6 bases and V by 5 bases; bases with no gene match: 12. Written as DNA, the CDR3 is TGTGCCAGCAGTACTTGGACAGGGATCCTTCCCGAGCAGTACTTC. It yields the protein CASSTWTGILPEQYF. The full variable domain, in which reference TRBV28 and TRBJ2-7 provide the parts outside the CDR3, is DVKVTQSSRYLVKRTGEKVFLECVQDMDHENMFWYRQDPGLGLRLIYFSYDVKMKEKGDIPEGYSVSREKKERFSLILESASTNQTSMYLCASSTWTGILPEQYFGPGTRLTVT.

The rearrangement uses TRBV21-1 and TRBJ1-1; TRBD1, the D gene given by the table, was not confirmed from the DNA. TRBV21-1 is termed a pseudogene. The CDR3 totals 15 residues. The CDR3 sequence: CASSKAEGQGGEAFF. For the CDR3, the DNA is TGTGCCAGCAGCAAAGCCGAGGGACAGGGGGGTGAAGCTTTCTTT.

This chain connects TRBV6-6 to TRBJ2-3, with TRBD1 matching over 11 bases. There are 15 residues in the CDR3. Germline V CDR1 and CDR2: MNHNY, SVGAGI (reference sequence). Trimming removed 9 bases from V and 4 bases from J; junction bases left unmatched: 9. The CDR3 protein is CASTGDRGVADTQYF. The CDR3 coding sequence is TGTGCCAGTACAGGGGACAGGGGGGTCGCAGATACGCAGTATTTT.

The V gene is TRBV7-2, the J gene TRBJ2-5; TRBD2 aligns across 9 bases. V was pared by 3 bases and J by 2 bases, with 10 bases of the junction left unmatched. Germline CDR1 SGHTA, CDR2 FQGNSA. The CDR3 totals 17 residues. CDR3 protein: CASSLVWVAGEQETQYF. The CDR3 bases are TGTGCCAGCAGCTTGGTATGGGTAGCGGGAGAACAAGAGACCCAGTACTTC.

The chain has TRBV6-5 and TRBJ2-2, with D perhaps TRBD1 (6 bases). V gave up 8 bases and J gave up 5 bases, with 15 bases separating them. Germline-derived CDR1 and CDR2 are MNHEY and SVGAGI. This CDR3 region has 14 residues. This CDR3 reads CASQLGHLTGELFF. CDR3 DNA sequence: TGTGCCAGCCAACTGGGACACCTTACCGGGGAGCTGTTTTTT.

The chain combines TRBV5-1 with TRBJ1-1; D is possibly TRBD1 (6 bases). The CDR3 is made up of 13 amino acids. V was cut by 7 bases and J by 5 bases, with 15 bases left in between. Germline CDR1 is SGHRS and CDR2 is YFSETQ. The CDR3 coding sequence is TGCGCCAGCGGGGGCCGGGGGGATACTGAAGCTTTCTTT. Its protein is CASGGRGDTEAFF.

There are a few counts of this clone. V usage is TRBV7-6 and J usage is TRBJ2-5, with TRBD1 identical over 9 bases. The CDR3 has 14 amino acids. The V gene's germline CDR1 is SGHVS and CDR2 FNYEAQ. V dropped 5 bases and J dropped 2; count of bases not matched to a gene: 3. The CDR3 is CASSETGGQETQYF. In DNA, the CDR3 is TGTGCCAGCAGCGAGACAGGGGGTCAAGAGACCCAGTACTTC.

The chain is built from TRBV6-5 and TRBJ2-5; the D gene is possibly TRBD2 (5 bases). The CDR3 consists of 13 residues. CDR1 is MNHEY and CDR2 is SVGAGI in the germline V gene. The V end lost 7 bases, the J end lost 5 bases, and 14 bases lay between the germline ends. DNA of the CDR3: TGTGCCAGCATCGCTCCCGGGAAGGAGACCCAGTACTTC. This encodes CASIAPGKETQYF.

This clone was picked up one time. The chain's CDR3 is CASSPRQGQGEAEAFF. The CDR3 region has the DNA TGCGCCAGCAGCCCCCGACAGGGGCAGGGTGAGGCTGAAGCTTTCTTT. V usage is TRBV4-1 and J usage is TRBJ1-1, with 8 bases lining up with TRBD1. CDR1 and CDR2 from the germline V gene are MGHRA and YSYEKL. The CDR3 has 16 residues. J lost 6 bases, V lost 4 bases, and 13 bases had no gene match.

This clone showed up just a few times. The rearrangement links TRBV5-1 to TRBJ2-7; maybe TRBD2 (5 bases). The CDR3 runs to 14 residues. The germline V gene has CDR1 SGHRS and CDR2 YFSETQ. V was shortened by 0 bases and J by 0 bases, with 7 bases between the two germline ends. CDR3 sequence reads: CASSLGGYSYEQYF. CDR3 nucleotides: TGCGCCAGCAGCTTGGGAGGGTACTCCTACGAGCAGTACTTC.

This clone turned up a few times. The chain carries TRBV11-2 and TRBJ2-7; possible D gene TRBD2, 6 bases. The CDR3 length is 12 residues. V dropped 4 bases and J dropped 7 bases, with 11 bases sitting between them. Germline V gene lookup returns CDR1 SGHAT and CDR2 FQNNGV. The CDR3 DNA reads TGTGCCAGCAGCTCCAGCCGGGGGGAGCAGTACTTC. Protein product: CASSSSRGEQYF.

This clone has more than one count but fewer than ten. The chain has TRBV9 and TRBJ1-4; 10 bases are shared with TRBD1. The germline V gene has CDR1 SGDLS and CDR2 YYNGEE. With V trimmed by 0 bases and J by 4 bases, 6 bases remained unmatched. The CDR3 contains 17 residues. CDR3 nucleotide sequence: TGTGCCAGCAGCGTAGGGGAGACAGGGGGCGGTAATGAAAAACTGTTTTTT. Amino acid sequence: CASSVGETGGGNEKLFF.

The genes are TRBV27 and TRBJ1-1, with TRBD1 as a possible D gene (6 bases). V lost 7 bases, J lost 7 bases, and 25 bases lay in between. Germline V gene sequence: CDR1 MNHEY, CDR2 SMNVEV (reference sequence). There are 16 residues in the CDR3. The DNA for the CDR3 is TGTGCCAGCACCACTTATCTGACAGGAAGGTGGGTTGAAGCTTTCTTT. Its translation: CASTTYLTGRWVEAFF.

The chain employs TRBV19 and TRBJ1-1; D is undetermined. The V gene lost 0 bases and the J gene lost 4 bases, with 6 bases spanning the gap. The CDR3 consists of 13 residues. Germline values: CDR1 LNHDA, CDR2 SQIVND (reference sequence). CDR3 sequence (DNA): TGTGCCAGTAGTATAGACCGGGTCACTGAAGCTTTCTTT. The encoded protein is CASSIDRVTEAFF.

This chain uses TRBV2 with TRBJ2-3; the D is unclear. V was trimmed by 0 bases and J by 1 base, leaving 8 bases between them. In germline, CDR1 is SNHLY, CDR2 FYNNEI. The CDR3 runs to 15 residues. CDR3 sequence: CASSEALRGTDTQYF. DNA for the CDR3: TGTGCCAGCAGTGAAGCGCTCCGGGGCACAGATACGCAGTATTTT.

The chain recombines TRBV5-1 with TRBJ1-3; no reliable D call. Trimming took off 4 bases at V and 0 bases at J, with 8 bases between the two ends. CDR1 is SGHRS, CDR2 YFSETQ, per germline. The length of the CDR3 is 14 residues. The CDR3 sequence is CASSPVSSGNTIYF. The CDR3 nucleotides are TGCGCCAGCAGCCCCGTTTCCTCTGGAAACACCATATATTTT.